This T cell receptor beta chain was recorded in a study of kidney transplant recipient with SARS-CoV-2 infection. This clonotype has a count of ten or more. The CDR3 has 12 residues. The germline V and J ends were trimmed by 4 bases and 5 bases, with 10 bases remaining between them. Germline CDR1 is SGDLS and CDR2 is YYNGEE. TCRdb re-called the reads with MiXCR, one entry per CDR3 protein. The sample lists approximately 250,000 distinct CDR3 sequences; about 28% were seen once. The chain recombines TRBV9 with TRBJ2-7; D ambiguous. Specimen: a blood sample, collected at baseline and on roughly day 110 from a kidney transplant recipient. The TCR was taken from a male patient between 25 and 40 years old who had COVID-19 and was a kidney transplant recipient. Some T cells may have come from the graft donor. Here the CDR3 reads CASSQLGHEQYF. The CDR3 DNA reads as TGTGCCAGCAGCCAGCTGGGCCACGAGCAGTACTTC.